The 14 T cell receptor beta chains presented below share a single source sample, sequenced in a study of blood T cell repertoires in COVID-19. Sequencing used immunoSEQ multiplex PCR; TCRdb keeps in-frame clones, though not all of them. The repertoire holds 200,000 to 250,000 clones, about 85% seen once, with over 2.5% in the top ten. Sequenced material: peripheral blood. The source is a man aged 50 to 60 who had recovered from COVID-19.

The rearrangement links TRBV9 to TRBJ1-5; 7 nucleotides agree with TRBD1. V lost 0 bases and J lost 2; bases outside the gene matches: 14. This CDR3 is 19 amino acids long. Germline V gene lookup returns CDR1 SGDLS and CDR2 YYNGEE. The CDR3 DNA follows: TGTGCCAGCAGCGTAGCTTCTACCTCGCTCGGACAGGGCAATCAGCCCCAGCATTTT. It is translated as CASSVASTSLGQGNQPQHF.

This sequence joins TRBV20-1 and TRBJ2-1; TRBD2 matches at 10 bases. Per the germline V gene, CDR1 is DFQATT and CDR2 is SNEGSKA (reference sequence). With 3 bases clipped from V and 0 bases from J, the junction kept 11 bases outside the gene matches. This CDR3 has 18 amino acids. The CDR3 nucleotides read TGCAGTGCTAGTGTCGGACTAGCGGAACGGAGCTCCTACAATGAGCAGTTCTTC. Protein: CSASVGLAERSSYNEQFF.

The chain joins TRBV30 to TRBJ1-2; unclear D gene. The V gene's germline CDR1 is GTSNPN and CDR2 SVGIG (reference sequence). With 0 bases removed from V and 8 bases from J, the gap between germline ends came to 7 bases. The CDR3 has 11 residues. The CDR3 DNA follows: TGTGCCTGGAGTGTACGAGTAGGCTACACCTTC. Protein sequence: CAWSVRVGYTF.

This chain connects TRBV18 to TRBJ1-4; 7 bases are a match to TRBD1. The CDR3 runs to 14 residues. Germline V lookup: CDR1 KGHSH, CDR2 LQKENI. Trimming at V came to 4 bases and at J to 5 bases, leaving 4 bases not matched to a gene. The CDR3 loop reads CASSLHRGNEKLFF. The CDR3 nucleotides are TGTGCCAGCTCACTACACAGGGGAAATGAAAAACTGTTTTTT. Drawing the rest from reference TRBV18 and TRBJ1-4, the complete variable domain is NAGVMQNPRHLVRRRGQEARLRCSPMKGHSHVYWYRQLPEEGLKFMVYLQKENIIDESGMPKERFSAEFPKEGPSILRIQQVVRGDSAAYFCASSLHRGNEKLFFGSGTQLSVL.

V usage is TRBV7-2 and J usage is TRBJ1-2; TRBD1 might be the D (6 bases). From germline, CDR1 is SGHTA and CDR2 FQGNSA. Trimming cost V 0 bases and J 7 bases, with 6 bases left between them. The CDR3 totals 12 residues. In DNA form, the CDR3 reads TGTGCCAGCAGCTTAGCAGGGGGTGGCTACACCTTC. It translates to CASSLAGGGYTF.

A remark on this clone: One junction end does not reproduce the germline sequence, and a read error may be involved. CDR3 region: CAGSRGQGYNTIYF. DNA for the CDR3: TGTGCCGGCAGTCGAGGACAGGGATATAACACCATATATTTT. This rearrangement joins TRBV28 to TRBJ1-3; 8 nucleotides align to TRBD1. The germline V gene encodes CDR1 MDHEN and CDR2 SYDVKM. CDR3 length: 14 amino acids.

The chain is built from TRBV19 and TRBJ2-1; D call uncertain. V shed 8 bases and J shed 1 base, with 18 bases lying between them. Germline assignment: CDR1 LNHDA and CDR2 SQIVND (reference sequence). The CDR3 loop spans 16 amino acids. This chain's CDR3 is CASSHPGSPSYNEQFF. The CDR3 bases are TGTGCCAGTTCCCACCCCGGTTCCCCTTCCTACAATGAGCAGTTCTTC.

This sequence joins TRBV7-2 and TRBJ2-1; D is uncertain. The germline V gene encodes CDR1 SGHTA and CDR2 FQGNSA. The CDR3 loop spans 16 amino acids. Trimming took off 4 bases at V and 0 bases at J, with 13 bases between the two ends. CDR3 region: CASSSRSISSYNEQFF. The CDR3 DNA is TGTGCCAGCAGCTCAAGATCCATTAGCTCCTACAATGAGCAGTTCTTC.

The chain recombines TRBV2 with TRBJ2-1; weak D call: TRBD2 (6 bases). CDR1 and CDR2 (germline): SNHLY, FYNNEI. The ends were cut back, 8 bases at V and 6 bases at J, with 17 bases in the middle. The CDR3 totals 14 residues. The CDR3 DNA reads as TGTGCCAGCGCCTCTGCGGGAAGTCGCAATGAGCAGTTCTTC. This encodes CASASAGSRNEQFF.

This chain joins TRBV3-1 (or the pseudogene TRBV3-2) and TRBJ1-1; D is unresolved. This CDR3 is 16 amino acids long. Germline CDR1 reads LGHDT; CDR2 reads YNNKEL (reference sequence). Deletions cut 4 bases from V and 1 base from J, with 16 bases between. CDR3 nucleotide sequence: TGTGCCAGCAGCCCCTGGGCGGGAAACAAGAACACTGAAGCTTTCTTT. Protein product: CASSPWAGNKNTEAFF.

The chain uses TRBV18 and TRBJ1-4; D call uncertain. Germline lookup yields CDR1 KGHSH and CDR2 LQKENI. The CDR3 extends over 16 amino acids. Trimming took 3 bases from V and 0 from J, leaving 11 bases between them. DNA for the CDR3: TGTGCCAGCTCACCTTCCGGGAGGGCAACTAATGAAAAACTGTTTTTT. Translated, it gives CASSPSGRATNEKLFF.

The genes are TRBV2 and TRBJ2-1, with 8 bases lining up with TRBD2. V was pared by 7 bases and J by 0 bases, with 8 bases of the junction left unmatched. The CDR3 extends over 16 amino acids. CDR1 and CDR2 from the germline V gene are SNHLY and FYNNEI. The CDR3 coding sequence is TGTGCCAGCACTAAACTAGCGGTTCTCTCCTACAATGAGCAGTTCTTC. It encodes CASTKLAVLSYNEQFF.

The chain joins TRBV6-1 to TRBJ1-4, with D possibly TRBD1 on 5 matching bases. CDR3 length equals 14 residues. Germline V lookup: CDR1 MNHNS, CDR2 SASEGT. V lost 2 bases and J 8 bases, leaving 12 bases between the germline ends. CDR3 region: CASSERTGREKLFF. CDR3 sequence (DNA): TGTGCCAGCAGTGAAAGAACAGGCAGAGAAAAACTGTTTTTT.

This clone showed up just once. V and J are TRBV18 and TRBJ2-1, with 8 bases matching TRBD2. This CDR3 has 16 amino acids. Germline values: CDR1 KGHSH, CDR2 LQKENI. The V gene end was trimmed by 6 bases and the J gene end by 0 bases; junction bases not matched to a gene: 7. CDR3 amino acids: CASSRTSGHSYNEQFF. The CDR3 DNA reads TGTGCCAGCTCCCGCACTAGCGGCCACTCCTACAATGAGCAGTTCTTC.